A selection of T cell receptor beta chains follows, all from one sample in a study of T cell responses to AZD1222 COVID-19 vaccine. Some clones are missing from TCRdb's copy, which holds only in-frame ones; the method was immunoSEQ multiplex PCR. Of around 95,000 clones in the sample, roughly 86% are singletons; the top ten hold 4.2%. This specimen was peripheral blood, taken on day 0 of MenACWY control vaccination. The receptors come from an adult in good health. The conserved cysteine and the conserved F or W are not part of the CDR3 here. Fields, in order: D gene, V gene, CDR3 protein. The D gene is left open where the match is weak.

d_call: .; v_call: TRBV7-9; cdr3_aa: ASSPFWGTEAF
d_call: TRBD2; v_call: TRBV6-5; cdr3_aa: ASSLQLAGQETQY
d_call: .; v_call: TRBV4-3; cdr3_aa: ASSQDQGGGSYNEQF
d_call: .; v_call: TRBV28; cdr3_aa: ASSTRATDTQY
d_call: .; v_call: TRBV25-1; cdr3_aa: ASSGHFPGAQY
d_call: .; v_call: TRBV28; cdr3_aa: ASSLLGAHEQY
d_call: TRBD1; v_call: TRBV5-1; cdr3_aa: ASSPGTGGRRSSGASSYNEQF
d_call: TRBD1; v_call: TRBV7-2; cdr3_aa: ASSPHQGGTTEAF
d_call: TRBD1; v_call: TRBV7-2; cdr3_aa: ASSLQSGQGGEQY
d_call: TRBD2; v_call: TRBV5-1; cdr3_aa: ASSLFSSGGSTDTQY
d_call: .; v_call: TRBV29-1; cdr3_aa: SVQHGSYGYT
d_call: TRBD1; v_call: TRBV18; cdr3_aa: ASSPPGTGNEKLF
d_call: .; v_call: TRBV29-1; cdr3_aa: SAGKGSGNEQF
d_call: .; v_call: TRBV5-1; cdr3_aa: ASSTSNPATDTQY
d_call: .; v_call: TRBV27; cdr3_aa: ASSLVGVGQF
d_call: TRBD2; v_call: TRBV9; cdr3_aa: ASSARLAGNTGELF
d_call: TRBD2; v_call: TRBV7-9; cdr3_aa: ASSSPKSGVPYNEQF
d_call: TRBD1; v_call: TRBV7-2; cdr3_aa: ASSPRTGENTEAF
d_call: TRBD2; v_call: TRBV18; cdr3_aa: ASSPRGAYEQY
d_call: .; v_call: TRBV5-4; cdr3_aa: ASSLGADNNSPLH
d_call: .; v_call: TRBV21-1; cdr3_aa: ASSKGWRARGEQY
d_call: .; v_call: TRBV2; cdr3_aa: ASSAINQPQH
d_call: .; v_call: TRBV7-9; cdr3_aa: ASSLYANYGYT
d_call: TRBD1; v_call: TRBV19; cdr3_aa: ASSQGAANTEAF
d_call: .; v_call: TRBV6-6; cdr3_aa: ASRRQSSYNEQF
d_call: TRBD2; v_call: TRBV7-2; cdr3_aa: ASSLLAGGQTQY